This entry lists 17 T cell receptor beta chains sequenced from one sample in a study of regulatory T cells in long-lasting Graves disease. To make TCR beta libraries, researchers used iRepertoire HTBI primers and Arm-PCR of CDR3 regions. One entry per CDR3 protein results from TCRdb running MiXCR on the multiplex PCR reads. In the table there are around 420,000 distinct CDR3 sequences, around a sixth of which are singletons. Indicated time point: newly diagnosed GD, antithyroid drugs for less than 3 months. Scientists built the TCR library using RNA that was extracted from PBMCs. The material was peripheral blood mononuclear cells (PBMCs), obtained at new diagnosis, from a patient treated with antithyroid drugs. Receptor source: a female donor with Graves disease.

Here the CDR3 DNA reads TGCAGCGTTGAAGATCTGGGGCTAGCGGGAGGTCGTGATACGCAGTATTTT. Translated, it gives CSVEDLGLAGGRDTQYF. V gene TRBV29-1 combines with J gene TRBJ2-3; 11 nucleotides align to TRBD2. The ends lost 0 bases at V and 6 bases at J; junction bases unmatched: 11. The CDR3 runs to 17 residues. Per the germline V gene, CDR1 is SQVTM and CDR2 is ANQGSEA.

This clonotype was picked up many times. The CDR3 loop is CASSRGGPHNEQFF. DNA of the CDR3: TGTGCCAGTAGTAGGGGGGGTCCCCACAATGAGCAGTTCTTC. The rearrangement joins TRBV19 to TRBJ2-1; 7 bases fit TRBD2. The CDR3 totals 14 residues. V was clipped by 4 bases and J by 5 bases; unmatched bases: 5. Germline CDR1 and CDR2: LNHDA and SQIVND (reference sequence).

The CDR3 spells CASRSPGQGSSYNSPLHF. In nucleotides, the CDR3 is TGTGCCAGCAGATCTCCGGGACAGGGGAGCTCCTATAATTCACCCCTCCACTTT. The V and J genes are TRBV28 and TRBJ1-6; the match to TRBD1 covers 10 bases. Germline trimming cut 6 bases from V and 0 bases from J; bases unmatched to any gene: 8. Germline CDR1 and CDR2: MDHEN and SYDVKM. This CDR3 contains 18 residues. Together with reference TRBV28 and TRBJ1-6, the CDR3 gives the full variable domain: DVKVTQSSRYLVKRTGEKVFLECVQDMDHENMFWYRQDPGLGLRLIYFSYDVKMKEKGDIPEGYSVSREKKERFSLILESASTNQTSMYLCASRSPGQGSSYNSPLHFGNGTRLTVT.

This clonotype was detected ten times or more. The CDR3 loop reads CATSEPGMGYGYTF. The CDR3 coding sequence is TGTGCCACCAGTGAGCCAGGTATGGGCTATGGCTACACCTTC. This chain links TRBV24-1 with TRBJ1-2, with D hard to call. This CDR3 contains 14 residues. Germline lookup yields CDR1 KGHDR and CDR2 SFDVKD. Trimming shortened V by 4 bases and J by 4 bases, and 12 bases separated the two germline ends.

This clonotype appeared once. A much bigger clone sits one base away, suggesting this may be a read error. The genes are TRBV6-2 or TRBV6-3 and TRBJ2-3; a possible D gene is TRBD1 (6 bases). CDR1 and CDR2 from the germline V gene are MNHEY and SVGEGT. Trimming cost V 6 bases and J 6 bases, with 22 bases left between them. The CDR3 is 16 residues long. CDR3 in amino acids: CASSHPGKGTKDTQYF. CDR3 bases: TGTGCCAGCAGCCACCCGGGCAAAGGGACAAAGGATACGCAGTATTTT.

This clonotype was seen at least ten times. The chain joins TRBV3-1 to TRBJ2-5; possibly TRBD2 for D (5 bases). Germline assignment: CDR1 LGHDT and CDR2 YNNKEL (reference sequence). There are 14 residues in the CDR3. V was clipped by 7 bases and J by 5 bases, with 17 bases between them. In DNA form, the CDR3 reads TGTGCCAGCAAGAATCGGGAAACTTCCGAGACCCAGTACTTC. Amino acids: CASKNRETSETQYF.

This clonotype has at least ten counts. The genes are TRBV20-1 and TRBJ2-3; 9 nucleotides match TRBD1. Trimming cost V 2 bases and J 2 bases; bases outside gene matches: 5. CDR3 length: 15 residues. Germline V gene sequence: CDR1 DFQATT, CDR2 SNEGSKA (reference sequence). CDR3: CSARTGTGNTDTQYF. The CDR3, as DNA: TGCAGTGCTAGAACCGGGACAGGGAACACAGATACGCAGTATTTT.

This clonotype was counted only a few times. The V call is TRBV6-1, the J call TRBJ1-6; a possible D gene is TRBD1 (5 bases). The V end lost 5 bases, the J end lost 7 bases, and 15 bases lay between the germline ends. CDR1 MNHNS and CDR2 SASEGT come from the germline V gene. The CDR3 runs to 15 residues. CDR3 sequence reads: CASSPSRQQNSPLHF. CDR3 DNA: TGTGCCAGCAGTCCGAGTCGACAGCAAAATTCACCCCTCCACTTT.

The rearrangement joins TRBV12-3 or TRBV12-4 to TRBJ1-2, with TRBD1 as a possible D gene (5 bases). The CDR3 extends over 14 amino acids. Trimming left V 0 bases short and J 8 bases short, with 13 bases between. The CDR3 DNA sequence: TGTGCCAGCAGTTTAGCGCTGGGGACGGGGGGCTACACCTTC. Its translation is CASSLALGTGGYTF.

The chain joins TRBV28 to TRBJ2-1, with D tentatively TRBD1 (7 bases). Germline V lookup: CDR1 MDHEN, CDR2 SYDVKM. The CDR3 covers 18 residues. The V end lost 0 bases, the J end lost 0 bases, and 15 bases lay between the germline ends. The CDR3, as DNA: TGTGCCAGCAGTTTATGGAAATGGGGGGACAGCTCCTACAATGAGCAGTTCTTC. Protein product: CASSLWKWGDSSYNEQFF.

The sample holds many counts of this clonotype. The rearrangement joins TRBV30 to TRBJ2-1; the match to TRBD2 covers 12 bases. Looked up from germline, CDR1 is GTSNPN and CDR2 is SVGIG (reference sequence). V shed 4 bases, J shed 4 bases, and the junction held 2 bases outside the gene matches. CDR3 length: 14 residues. The CDR3: CAWKTSGRYNEQFF. The CDR3 DNA is TGTGCCTGGAAAACTAGCGGGAGGTACAATGAGCAGTTCTTC. Drawing the rest from reference TRBV30 and TRBJ2-1, the complete variable domain is SQTIHQWPATLVQPVGSPLSLECTVEGTSNPNLYWYRQAAGRGLQLLFYSVGIGQISSEVPQNLSASRPQDRQFILSSKKLLLSDSGFYLCAWKTSGRYNEQFFGPGTRLTVL.

This clonotype was seen ten or more times. This chain links TRBV7-2 with TRBJ2-3; 10 bases line up with TRBD2. The CDR3 totals 15 residues. CDR1 is SGHTA and CDR2 is FQGNSA in the germline V gene. Unmatched junction bases numbered 4, after V lost 5 bases and J lost 2 bases. The CDR3: CASSPGTSATDTQYF. Here the CDR3 DNA reads TGTGCCAGCAGCCCCGGGACTAGCGCCACAGATACGCAGTATTTT.

This clonotype was found many times. The chain carries TRBV4-1 and TRBJ2-5, with TRBD2 matching over 10 bases. The CDR3 spans 14 residues. Looked up from germline, CDR1 is MGHRA and CDR2 is YSYEKL. The V segment lost 6 bases and the J segment 4 bases; nucleotides outside the gene matches: 5. CDR3 nucleotides: TGCGCCAGCAGTCAATTAGCGGGGGGAGAGACCCAGTACTTC. Its protein product is CASSQLAGGETQYF.

This clonotype has a count of ten or more. The J gene is TRBJ2-1, the V gene TRBV5-1; possibly TRBD2 for D (7 bases). Germline CDR1 is SGHRS and CDR2 is YFSETQ. The CDR3 sequence is 17 residues long. Trimming took 4 bases from V and 4 from J, leaving 21 bases between them. Here the CDR3 reads CASSPADTAGAYNEQFF. The CDR3 region has the DNA TGCGCCAGCAGCCCAGCGGACACCGCGGGGGCTTACAATGAGCAGTTCTTC. The complete variable domain, with remaining parts taken from reference TRBV5-1 and TRBJ2-1, reads KAGVTQTPRYLIKTRGQQVTLSCSPISGHRSVSWYQQTPGQGLQFLFEYFSETQRNKGNFPGRFSGRQFSNSRSEMNVSTLELGDSALYLCASSPADTAGAYNEQFFGPGTRLTVL.

The chain recombines TRBV3-1 with TRBJ1-2; TRBD1 matches at 8 bases. Germline CDR1 and CDR2: LGHDT and YNNKEL (reference sequence). V shed 3 bases and J 8 bases; nucleotides not matched to a gene: 5. This CDR3 has 13 residues. CDR3 protein: CASSHADREGYTF. DNA for the CDR3: TGTGCCAGCAGCCACGCGGACAGGGAGGGCTACACCTTC.

The genes are TRBV7-2 and TRBJ2-5; the D gene is possibly TRBD1 (6 bases). The CDR3 consists of 13 residues. CDR1 and CDR2 from the germline V gene are SGHTA and FQGNSA. Between the trimmed V and J ends, which lost 4 bases and 3 bases, there was a span of 9 bases. DNA for the CDR3: TGTGCCAGCAGCTCCGGACAGAAAGAGACCCAGTACTTC. It translates to CASSSGQKETQYF.

Only a few counts were recorded for this clonotype. The V and J genes are TRBV5-1 and TRBJ1-5; D ambiguous. CDR1 SGHRS and CDR2 YFSETQ come from the germline V gene. V was pared by 1 base and J by 2 bases, with 13 bases between. CDR3 length equals 16 residues. The CDR3 DNA follows: TGCGCCAGCAGCTTGACACTCCTAACGGGCAATCAGCCCCAGCATTTT. This translates into CASSLTLLTGNQPQHF.